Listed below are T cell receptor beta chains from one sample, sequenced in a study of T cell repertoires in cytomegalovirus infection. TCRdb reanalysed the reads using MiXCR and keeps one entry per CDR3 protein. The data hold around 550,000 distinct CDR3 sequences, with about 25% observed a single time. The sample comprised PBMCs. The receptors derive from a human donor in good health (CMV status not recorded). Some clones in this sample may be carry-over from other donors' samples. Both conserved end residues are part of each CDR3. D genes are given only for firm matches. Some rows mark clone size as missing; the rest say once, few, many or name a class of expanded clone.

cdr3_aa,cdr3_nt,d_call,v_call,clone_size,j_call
CASSQTRAGELFF,TGTGCCAGCAGCCAGACAAGGGCCGGGGAGCTGTTTTTT,.,TRBV6-4,few,TRBJ2-2
CASSQSRGAPDGYTF,TGCGCCAGCAGCCAAAGTCGGGGGGCGCCGGACGGCTACACCTTC,.,TRBV4-3,.,TRBJ1-2
CASSPDRASNYGYTF,TGTGCCAGCAGTCCTGATCGGGCCTCTAACTATGGCTACACCTTC,.,TRBV27,few,TRBJ1-2
CASSLLQGRAEAFF,TGTGCCAGCAGCTTATTGCAGGGTAGGGCTGAAGCTTTCTTT,.,TRBV7-8,many,TRBJ1-1
CASSQVTGEKLFF,TGTGCCAGCAGCCAAGTCACAGGGGAAAAACTGTTTTTT,.,TRBV7-2,many,TRBJ1-4
CASSLSPSGGGTDTQYF,TGTGCCAGCAGCTTATCCCCTAGCGGAGGCGGGACAGATACGCAGTATTTT,TRBD2,TRBV7-6,few,TRBJ2-3
CASSLGFSGELFF,TGTGCCAGCAGCTTAGGGTTCAGCGGGGAGCTGTTTTTT,.,TRBV11-2,.,TRBJ2-2
CASSYALTRGIAEAFF,TGTGCCAGCAGTTACGCACTTACCAGGGGAATTGCTGAAGCTTTCTTT,.,TRBV6-6,few,TRBJ1-1
CASSLGPAGDYNEQFF,TGTGCCAGCAGTTTAGGTCCAGCGGGAGACTACAATGAGCAGTTCTTC,TRBD2,TRBV28,.,TRBJ2-1
CASMAQREVTQYF,TGTGCCAGCATGGCCCAGCGGGAAGTGACCCAGTACTTC,TRBD2,TRBV7-9,few,TRBJ2-5